The present T cell receptor beta chain was sequenced within a study of cytomegalovirus exposure and HLA in healthy donors. The data were produced by immunoSEQ multiplex PCR, yet TCRdb's version contains in-frame clones alone and is incomplete. Seen here are about 130,000 clones, around 94% observed once, and the top ten hold less than 1.5%. Trimming removed 7 bases from V and 7 bases from J, with 17 bases in between. CDR3 length: 14 amino acids. Germline values: CDR1 MNHEY, CDR2 SMNVEV (reference sequence). The sample was PBMCs. V gene TRBV27 combines with J gene TRBJ2-1; a weak D match, TRBD2 (6 bases). The origin of this receptor is a woman between 18 and 29 years old in good health and CMV-seronegative. The CDR3, as DNA: TGTGCCAGCACTCAGTCGGGAGCCGTAAATGAGCAGTTCTTC. This encodes CASTQSGAVNEQFF.